This TCR beta chain comes out of a study of T-cell reconstitution after alpha-beta-depleted transplantation in children. This clonotype was counted many times. Molecular barcoding with unique molecular identifiers was used for the TCRbeta library. TCRdb independently ran MiXCR on the PCR reads; one entry per CDR3 protein. The data contain 200,000 to 300,000 distinct CDR3 sequences, around 12% of them singletons. The germline gives CDR1 SGHTA, CDR2 FQGNSA. V gave up 5 bases and J gave up 2 bases, with 19 bases separating them. This CDR3 contains 17 residues. This material consisted of PBMCs from the stem cell graft donor, taken from the stem cell graft. The genes are TRBV7-2 and TRBJ2-1, with D uncertain. The sequence was obtained from a human donor who donated a stem cell graft to a child with acute lymphoblastic leukemia. The CDR3: CASSHLKTALTYNEQFF. For the CDR3, the DNA is TGTGCCAGCAGCCACCTGAAGACGGCGCTCACCTACAATGAGCAGTTCTTC. Full variable domain (rest looked up from reference TRBV7-2 and TRBJ2-1): GAGVSQSPSNKVTEKGKDVELRCDPISGHTALYWYRQSLGQGLEFLIYFQGNSAPDKSGLPSDRFSAERTGGSVSTLTIQRTQQEDSAVYLCASSHLKTALTYNEQFFGPGTRLTVL.